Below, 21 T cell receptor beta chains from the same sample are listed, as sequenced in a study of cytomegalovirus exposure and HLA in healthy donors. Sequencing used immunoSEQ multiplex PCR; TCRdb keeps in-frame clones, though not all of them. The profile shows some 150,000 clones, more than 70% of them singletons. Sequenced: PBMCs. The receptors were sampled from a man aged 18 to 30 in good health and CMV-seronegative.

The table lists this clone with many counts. CDR3 nucleotide sequence: TGTGCCAGCCCCCGGTCTTATGATGAGCAGTTCTTC. Translation: CASPRSYDEQFF. The V and J genes are TRBV6-1 and TRBJ2-1; no definite D call. The V gene lost 8 bases and the J gene lost 8 bases, with 13 bases spanning the gap. From germline, CDR1 is MNHNS and CDR2 SASEGT. This CDR3 is 12 amino acids long.

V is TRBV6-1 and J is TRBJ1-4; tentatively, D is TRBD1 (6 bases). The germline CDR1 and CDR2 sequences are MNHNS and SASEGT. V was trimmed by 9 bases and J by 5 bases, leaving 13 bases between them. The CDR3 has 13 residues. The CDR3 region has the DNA TGTGCCAGTCAGGGGTGGGAAAATGAAAAACTGTTTTTT. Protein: CASQGWENEKLFF.

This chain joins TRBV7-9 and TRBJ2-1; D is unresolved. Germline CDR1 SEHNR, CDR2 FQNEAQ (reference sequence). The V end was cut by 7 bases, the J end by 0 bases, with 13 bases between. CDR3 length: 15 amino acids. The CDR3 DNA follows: TGTGCCAGCACGTCGACTGCTAGCTCCTACAATGAGCAGTTCTTC. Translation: CASTSTASSYNEQFF.

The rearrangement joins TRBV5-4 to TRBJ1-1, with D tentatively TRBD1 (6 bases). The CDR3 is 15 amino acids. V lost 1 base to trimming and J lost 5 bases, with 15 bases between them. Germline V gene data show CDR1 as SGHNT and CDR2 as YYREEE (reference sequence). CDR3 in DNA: TGTGCCAGCAGCTTGCTAGGGGGATCAGGGACTGAAGCTTTCTTT. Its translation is CASSLLGGSGTEAFF. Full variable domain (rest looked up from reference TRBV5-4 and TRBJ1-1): ETGVTQSPTHLIKTRGQQVTLRCSSQSGHNTVSWYQQALGQGPQFIFQYYREEENGRGNFPPRFSGLQFPNYSSELNVNALELDDSALYLCASSLLGGSGTEAFFGQGTRLTVV.

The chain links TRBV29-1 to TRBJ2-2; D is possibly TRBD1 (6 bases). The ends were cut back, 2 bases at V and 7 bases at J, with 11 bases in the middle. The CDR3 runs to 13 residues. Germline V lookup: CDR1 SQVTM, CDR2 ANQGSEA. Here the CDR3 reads CSVEKQGSGELFF. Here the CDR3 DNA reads TGCAGCGTTGAAAAACAGGGCAGCGGGGAGCTGTTTTTT.

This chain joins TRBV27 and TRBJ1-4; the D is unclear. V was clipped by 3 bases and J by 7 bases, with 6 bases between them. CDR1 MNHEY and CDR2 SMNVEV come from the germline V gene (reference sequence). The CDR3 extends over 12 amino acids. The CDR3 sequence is CASSFPGEKLFF. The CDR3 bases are TGTGCCAGCAGTTTTCCAGGTGAAAAACTGTTTTTT.

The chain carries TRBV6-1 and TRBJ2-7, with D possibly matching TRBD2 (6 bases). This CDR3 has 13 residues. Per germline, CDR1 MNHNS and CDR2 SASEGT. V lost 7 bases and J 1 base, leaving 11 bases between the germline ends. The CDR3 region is CASTKTSSYEQYV. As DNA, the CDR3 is TGTGCCAGCACCAAGACTAGTTCCTACGAGCAGTACGTC.

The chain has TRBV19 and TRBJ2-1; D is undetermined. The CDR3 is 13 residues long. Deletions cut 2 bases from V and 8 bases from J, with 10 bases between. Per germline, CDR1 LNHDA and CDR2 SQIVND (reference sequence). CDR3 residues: CASSIRRFDEQFF. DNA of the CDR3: TGTGCCAGTAGTATACGCAGGTTCGATGAGCAGTTCTTC.

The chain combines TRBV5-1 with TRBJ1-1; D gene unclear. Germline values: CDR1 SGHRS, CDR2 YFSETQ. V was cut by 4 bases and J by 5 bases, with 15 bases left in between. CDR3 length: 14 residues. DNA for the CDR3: TGCGCCAGCAGCCTTAGCCGGGGTAGGACTGAAGCTTTCTTT. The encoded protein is CASSLSRGRTEAFF.

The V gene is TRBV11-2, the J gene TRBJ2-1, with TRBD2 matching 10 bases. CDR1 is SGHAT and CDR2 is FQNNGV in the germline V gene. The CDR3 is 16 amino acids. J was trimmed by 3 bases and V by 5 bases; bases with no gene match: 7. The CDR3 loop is CASSPRLAGVYNEQFF. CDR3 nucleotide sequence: TGTGCCAGCAGCCCACGACTAGCGGGCGTCTACAATGAGCAGTTCTTC.

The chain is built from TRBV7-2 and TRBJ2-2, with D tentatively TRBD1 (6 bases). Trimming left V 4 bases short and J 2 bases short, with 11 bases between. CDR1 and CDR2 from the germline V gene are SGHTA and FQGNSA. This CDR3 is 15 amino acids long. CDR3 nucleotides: TGTGCCAGCAGCTACCGGACAGTCAACACCGGGGAGCTGTTTTTT. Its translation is CASSYRTVNTGELFF.

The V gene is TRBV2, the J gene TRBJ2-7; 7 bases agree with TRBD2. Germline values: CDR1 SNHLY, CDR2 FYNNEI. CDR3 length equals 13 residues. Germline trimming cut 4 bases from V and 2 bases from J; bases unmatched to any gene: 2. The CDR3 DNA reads TGTGCCAGCAGTGCTAGCGGCGCCTACGAGCAGTACTTC. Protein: CASSASGAYEQYF.

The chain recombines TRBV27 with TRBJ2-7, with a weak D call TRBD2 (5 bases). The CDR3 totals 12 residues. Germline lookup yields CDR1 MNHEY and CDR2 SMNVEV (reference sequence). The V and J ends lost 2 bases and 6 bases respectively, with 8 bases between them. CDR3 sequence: CASSLPRGEQYF. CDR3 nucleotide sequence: TGTGCCAGCAGTTTACCCCGGGGCGAGCAGTACTTC.

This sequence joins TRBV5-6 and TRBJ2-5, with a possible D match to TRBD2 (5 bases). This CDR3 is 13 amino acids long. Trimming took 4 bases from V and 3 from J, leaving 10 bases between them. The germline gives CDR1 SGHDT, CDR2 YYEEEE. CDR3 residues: CASSRSREETQYF. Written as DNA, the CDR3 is TGTGCCAGCAGCCGATCGAGGGAAGAGACCCAGTACTTC. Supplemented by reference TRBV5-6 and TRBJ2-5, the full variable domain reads DAGVTQSPTHLIKTRGQQVTLRCSPKSGHDTVSWYQQALGQGPQFIFQYYEEEERQRGNFPDRFSGHQFPNYSSELNVNALLLGDSALYLCASSRSREETQYFGPGTRLLVL.

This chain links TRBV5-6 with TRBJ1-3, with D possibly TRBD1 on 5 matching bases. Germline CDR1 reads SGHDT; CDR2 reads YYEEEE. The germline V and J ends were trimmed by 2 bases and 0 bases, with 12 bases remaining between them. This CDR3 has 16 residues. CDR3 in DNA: TGTGCCAGCAGCTTTAGGGGATCTTCCTCTGGAAACACCATATATTTT. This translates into CASSFRGSSSGNTIYF.

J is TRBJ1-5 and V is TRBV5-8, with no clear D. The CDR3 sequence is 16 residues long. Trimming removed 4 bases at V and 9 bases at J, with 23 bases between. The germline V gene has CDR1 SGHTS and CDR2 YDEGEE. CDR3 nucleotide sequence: TGTGCCAGCAGCCCCGGTCGACAAGGCCCATTTAGGCCCCAGCATTTT. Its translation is CASSPGRQGPFRPQHF.

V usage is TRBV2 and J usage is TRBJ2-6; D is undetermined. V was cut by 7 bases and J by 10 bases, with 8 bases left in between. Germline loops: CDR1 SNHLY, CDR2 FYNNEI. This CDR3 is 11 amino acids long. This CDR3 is CASTRANVLTF. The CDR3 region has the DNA TGTGCCAGCACTCGCGCGAACGTCCTGACTTTC.

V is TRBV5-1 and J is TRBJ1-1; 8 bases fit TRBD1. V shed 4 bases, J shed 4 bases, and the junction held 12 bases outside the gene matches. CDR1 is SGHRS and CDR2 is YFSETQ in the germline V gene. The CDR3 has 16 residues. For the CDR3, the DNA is TGCGCCAGCAGCCACGGACAGGGAATTGGGTCCACTGAAGCTTTCTTT. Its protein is CASSHGQGIGSTEAFF.

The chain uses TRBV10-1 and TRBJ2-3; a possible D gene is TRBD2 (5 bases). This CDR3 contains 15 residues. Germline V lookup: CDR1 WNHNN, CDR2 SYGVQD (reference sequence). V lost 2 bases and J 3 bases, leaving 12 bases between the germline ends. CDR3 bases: TGCGCCAGCAGTGAGGAGGGTATGGGGACAGATACGCAGTATTTT. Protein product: CASSEEGMGTDTQYF.

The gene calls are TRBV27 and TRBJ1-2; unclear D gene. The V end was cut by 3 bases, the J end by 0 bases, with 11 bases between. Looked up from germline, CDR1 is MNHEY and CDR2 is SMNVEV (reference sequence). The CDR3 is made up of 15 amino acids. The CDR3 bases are TGTGCCAGCAGTTTTTCGGGTTATGCTAACTATGGCTACACCTTC. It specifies CASSFSGYANYGYTF.

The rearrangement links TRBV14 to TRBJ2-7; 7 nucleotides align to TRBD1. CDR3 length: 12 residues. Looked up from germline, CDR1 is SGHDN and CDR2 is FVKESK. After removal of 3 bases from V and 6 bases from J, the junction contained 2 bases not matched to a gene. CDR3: CASSQTGIEQYV. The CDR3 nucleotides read TGTGCCAGCAGCCAGACAGGGATCGAGCAGTACGTC.